Below are 7 T cell receptor beta chains sequenced from a single sample in a study. This table comes from immunoSEQ multiplex PCR, and its TCRdb copy is limited to in-frame clones, with some not included. In the table there are 45,000 to 60,000 clones, over 85% of which are singletons. The sequencing input was PBMCs. The receptors stem from a man aged 35 to 55 with rheumatoid arthritis.

This chain uses TRBV28 with TRBJ1-6; the match to TRBD1 covers 9 bases. This CDR3 region has 15 residues. The V gene's germline CDR1 is MDHEN and CDR2 SYDVKM. Trimming at V came to 5 bases and at J to 9 bases, leaving 8 bases not matched to a gene. The CDR3 sequence is CASSPRDRAFSPLHF. In nucleotides, the CDR3 is TGTGCCAGCAGTCCCCGGGACAGGGCGTTTTCACCCCTCCACTTT.

This chain uses TRBV12-5 with TRBJ2-1; the match to TRBD1 covers 9 bases. The germline CDR1 and CDR2 sequences are LGHNT and FRNRAP. Germline trimming cut 6 bases from V and 9 bases from J; bases unmatched to any gene: 3. The length of the CDR3 is 12 residues. DNA of the CDR3: TGTGCTAGTGGCCGGGACAGGGCTGAGCAGTTCTTC. This encodes CASGRDRAEQFF.

The rearrangement uses TRBV28 and TRBJ1-4; D is ambiguous. Germline values: CDR1 MDHEN, CDR2 SYDVKM. Between the trimmed V and J ends, which lost 3 bases and 4 bases, there was a span of 12 bases. The CDR3 covers 15 residues. The DNA of the CDR3 is TGTGCCAGCAGTTTTCGGTGGAGGGATAATGAAAAACTGTTTTTT. This gives the protein CASSFRWRDNEKLFF. The full variable domain, its missing parts supplied by reference TRBV28 and TRBJ1-4, is DVKVTQSSRYLVKRTGEKVFLECVQDMDHENMFWYRQDPGLGLRLIYFSYDVKMKEKGDIPEGYSVSREKKERFSLILESASTNQTSMYLCASSFRWRDNEKLFFGSGTQLSVL.

J is TRBJ2-1 and V is TRBV29-1; 7 bases match TRBD1. J was trimmed by 2 bases and V by 3 bases; bases with no gene match: 10. The CDR3 has 16 residues. CDR1 and CDR2 (germline): SQVTM, ANQGSEA. The CDR3 region is CSVDGSTGSTYNEQFF. The CDR3 DNA sequence: TGCAGCGTTGACGGATCGACAGGGTCGACCTACAATGAGCAGTTCTTC.

The chain recombines TRBV28 with TRBJ1-4; weak D call: TRBD1 (5 bases). Germline V gene lookup returns CDR1 MDHEN and CDR2 SYDVKM. The V end was cut by 6 bases, the J end by 8 bases, with 16 bases between. This CDR3 contains 14 residues. CDR3 coding DNA: TGTGCCAGCAGAACAGACCAGGGAAGCGAAAAACTGTTTTTT. It encodes CASRTDQGSEKLFF.

This rearrangement joins TRBV7-6 to TRBJ2-1; D remains unclear. The CDR3 contains 11 residues. Germline loops: CDR1 SGHVS, CDR2 FNYEAQ. The V end was cut by 5 bases, the J end by 4 bases, with 3 bases between. CDR3: CASSEYNEQFF. CDR3 in DNA: TGTGCCAGCAGCGAGTACAATGAGCAGTTCTTC.

The J gene is TRBJ1-1, the V gene TRBV28; 9 positions match TRBD1. J lost 4 bases, V lost 6 bases, and 9 bases had no gene match. This CDR3 comprises 15 residues. Germline-derived CDR1 and CDR2 are MDHEN and SYDVKM. The CDR3 DNA follows: TGTGCCAGCAGACCAACTGGACAGGGGATCACTGAAGCTTTCTTT. It is translated as CASRPTGQGITEAFF.